The next 19 T cell receptor beta chains were all read from a single sample in a study of PD-1 blockade in classical Hodgkin lymphoma (dated by TCRdb to about 2020). The library was obtained by the immunoSEQ multiplex PCR assay. In its TCRdb copy, this immuneACCESS table keeps in-frame sequences only and misses some clones. Where compared with another copy, unresolved V genes explain less than half of these, and the others have no known cause. Within this sample are some 21,000 clones, with around 83% of them counted one time only. 13% of the sample is taken by the ten largest. The intended sense of this specimen's time point label: cycle 4 day 1 (C4D1), after more than 5 weeks of nivolumab. Every trial patient had relapsed following autologous stem cell transplantation, and prior brentuximab vedotin exposure was what differed among cohorts A, B and C. Material: peripheral blood mononuclear cells (PBMCs), obtained before the fourth cycle of nivolumab. Every receptor here comes from a human donor with classical Hodgkin lymphoma.

V usage is TRBV25-1 and J usage is TRBJ1-5; D remains ambiguous. Germline CDR1 and CDR2: MGHDK and SYGVNS. The ends were cut back, 6 bases at V and 0 bases at J, with 15 bases in the middle. The CDR3 has 16 amino acids. The CDR3 coding sequence is TGTGCCAGCAGGGGCAGGCAGTACTATAGCAATCAGCCCCAGCATTTT. It yields the protein CASRGRQYYSNQPQHF.

V usage is TRBV19 and J usage is TRBJ2-5; 8 bases line up with TRBD2. Germline assignment: CDR1 LNHDA and CDR2 SQIVND (reference sequence). CDR3 length: 12 amino acids. V was pared by 9 bases and J by 4 bases, with 4 bases of the junction left unmatched. CDR3 loop: CASGAGGETQYF. The CDR3 DNA sequence: TGTGCCAGCGGTGCGGGGGGAGAGACCCAGTACTTC. The full variable domain, in which reference TRBV19 and TRBJ2-5 provide the parts outside the CDR3, is DGGITQSPKYLFRKEGQNVTLSCEQNLNHDAMYWYRQDPGQGLRLIYYSQIVNDFQKGDIAEGYSVSREKKESFPLTVTSAQKNPTAFYLCASGAGGETQYFGPGTRLLVL.

V usage is TRBV30 and J usage is TRBJ2-3; 9 bases are a match to TRBD1. This CDR3 has 15 amino acids. J gave up 2 bases and V 8 bases, and 11 bases lay outside the gene matches. Germline CDR1 GTSNPN, CDR2 SVGIG (reference sequence). The CDR3, as DNA: TGTGCCCTAGACCCTGGGACAGGGACCACAGATACGCAGTATTTT. This gives the protein CALDPGTGTTDTQYF.

J is TRBJ1-1 and V is TRBV30; possibly TRBD1 for D (5 bases). Germline CDR1 GTSNPN, CDR2 SVGIG (reference sequence). V was pared by 0 bases and J by 3 bases, with 8 bases between. This CDR3 is 13 amino acids long. The CDR3 reads CAWSVQEDTEAFF. The CDR3 bases are TGTGCCTGGAGTGTACAGGAGGACACTGAAGCTTTCTTT.

This chain uses TRBV9 with TRBJ2-1, with TRBD1 matching 7 bases. The trim removed 2 bases at V and 2 bases at J, leaving 4 bases unmatched. Germline V gene data show CDR1 as SGDLS and CDR2 as YYNGEE. The CDR3 extends over 15 amino acids. As DNA, the CDR3 is TGTGCCAGCAGCGTCAGGGGGAACCCCTACAATGAGCAGTTCTTC. Amino acids: CASSVRGNPYNEQFF.

The CDR3 DNA is TGTGCCAGTAAAATCATAGGGGGAACAGATACGCAGTATTTT. This translates into CASKIIGGTDTQYF. The gene calls are TRBV19 and TRBJ2-3; D might be TRBD1 (6 bases). With 7 bases removed from V and 3 bases from J, the gap between germline ends came to 14 bases. Germline V lookup: CDR1 LNHDA, CDR2 SQIVND (reference sequence). CDR3 length: 14 amino acids.

The rearrangement uses TRBV11-1 and TRBJ2-7; tentatively, D is TRBD1 (6 bases). V was cut by 4 bases and J by 2 bases, with 15 bases left in between. The CDR3 sequence is 15 residues long. Germline-derived CDR1 and CDR2 are SGHAT and FQDESV (reference sequence). The CDR3 DNA follows: TGTGCCAGCAGCTCGTCCAGGGGCTCTCCCTACGAGCAGTACTTC. This translates into CASSSSRGSPYEQYF.

The gene calls are TRBV11-2 and TRBJ1-2; TRBD1 aligns across 11 bases. Per germline, CDR1 SGHAT and CDR2 FQNNGV. J lost 5 bases, V lost 1 base, and 9 bases had no gene match. This CDR3 is 17 amino acids long. Here the CDR3 reads CASSLALGDRGEYGYTF. As DNA, the CDR3 is TGTGCCAGCAGCTTAGCGCTGGGGGACAGGGGGGAGTATGGCTACACCTTC.

In DNA, the CDR3 is TGTGCCAGCAGCGTAGGTAGCGACCTCTACGAGCAGTACTTC. Amino acid sequence: CASSVGSDLYEQYF. The chain couples TRBV9 to TRBJ2-5, with a weak D call TRBD2 (5 bases). TRBJ2-7 matches the DNA end more closely, so the J call is doubtful. The CDR3 covers 14 residues. Germline V gene lookup returns CDR1 SGDLS and CDR2 YYNGEE.

The rearrangement joins TRBV5-1 to TRBJ2-5, with 8 bases matching TRBD1. Trimming at V came to 6 bases and at J to 4 bases, leaving 8 bases not matched to a gene. Germline CDR1 and CDR2: SGHRS and YFSETQ. This CDR3 spans 14 amino acids. CDR3 region: CASKPGQGTETQYF. The CDR3 nucleotides read TGCGCCAGCAAACCAGGACAGGGTACAGAGACCCAGTACTTC.

The CDR3 reads CASSQGTATDTQYF. In DNA, the CDR3 is TGTGCCAGCAGCCAAGGTACGGCCACAGATACGCAGTATTTT. The gene calls are TRBV14 and TRBJ2-3, with D unclear. Germline-derived CDR1 and CDR2 are SGHDN and FVKESK. The V gene lost 1 base and the J gene lost 2 bases, with 7 bases spanning the gap. The CDR3 is 14 residues long.

This clone was detected once. This chain uses TRBV5-1 with TRBJ1-1, with TRBD1 identical over 12 bases. The V segment lost 0 bases and the J segment 10 bases; nucleotides outside the gene matches: 4. CDR1 SGHRS and CDR2 YFSETQ come from the germline V gene. CDR3 length: 14 amino acids. This CDR3 reads CASSLEGQGAIAFF. The CDR3, as DNA: TGCGCCAGCAGCTTGGAGGGACAGGGGGCGATAGCTTTCTTT.

The rearrangement uses TRBV7-2 and TRBJ1-2; D is possibly TRBD1 (6 bases). The CDR3 is 14 amino acids. The germline V gene encodes CDR1 SGHTA and CDR2 FQGNSA. V was pared by 1 base and J by 3 bases, with 9 bases between. The CDR3 DNA reads as TGTGCCAGCAGCTTAGAGGACAGATACTATGGCTACACCTTC. Its protein is CASSLEDRYYGYTF.

This chain uses TRBV5-5 with TRBJ2-1, with 8 bases that match TRBD2. This CDR3 comprises 15 residues. Trimming took 4 bases from V and 5 from J; bases not matched to a gene: 8. CDR1 and CDR2 from the germline V gene are SGHKS and YYEKEE (reference sequence). CDR3 residues: CASSGGAGDNNEQFF. CDR3 in DNA: TGTGCCAGCAGCGGAGGAGCGGGAGACAACAATGAGCAGTTCTTC.

The chain links TRBV11-2 to TRBJ2-4; 8 bases fit TRBD1. The junction had 5 bases not matched to a gene; V was cut back by 1 base and J by 0 bases. This CDR3 is 17 amino acids long. Germline-derived CDR1 and CDR2 are SGHAT and FQNNGV. This CDR3 is CASSLVRGPRAKNIQYF. Written as DNA, the CDR3 is TGTGCCAGCAGCTTAGTCAGGGGGCCCCGAGCCAAAAACATTCAGTACTTC.

This sequence joins TRBV4-2 and TRBJ2-5; 7 bases are shared with TRBD1. This CDR3 has 15 residues. Germline CDR1 is LGHNA and CDR2 is YNFKEQ. J lost 5 bases, V lost 0 bases, and 6 bases had no gene match. CDR3 coding DNA: TGTGCCAGCAGCCAAGATCTGACAGGGCGTGAGACCCAGTACTTC. Protein: CASSQDLTGRETQYF.

This clone counts as large. The rearrangement links TRBV5-1 to TRBJ1-2; D call uncertain. Trimming left V 2 bases short and J 4 bases short, with 9 bases between. The CDR3 is made up of 13 amino acids. Germline V gene lookup returns CDR1 SGHRS and CDR2 YFSETQ. The CDR3 protein is CASSFNRGYGYTF. In nucleotides, the CDR3 is TGCGCCAGCAGCTTCAATCGGGGCTATGGCTACACCTTC.

The rearrangement uses TRBV9 and TRBJ2-7, with 9 bases that match TRBD1. The CDR3 has 13 amino acids. With V trimmed by 4 bases and J by 7 bases, 6 bases remained unmatched. Germline CDR1 is SGDLS and CDR2 is YYNGEE. The CDR3, as DNA: TGTGCCAGCAGCAAGGGACAGGGCCGGGAGCAGTACTTC. It translates to CASSKGQGREQYF.

The rearrangement uses TRBV7-9 and TRBJ2-3; no definite D call. V was cut by 8 bases and J by 7 bases, with 10 bases left in between. CDR1 SEHNR and CDR2 FQNEAQ come from the germline V gene (reference sequence). This CDR3 comprises 11 residues. CDR3 in amino acids: CASHGDNTQYF. CDR3 in DNA: TGTGCCAGCCACGGCGACAATACGCAGTATTTT.